This TCR beta chain derives from a study of memory CD4+ T cells and cytomegalovirus serostatus (dated by TCRdb to about 2019). Notes on the research overall: A total of some 35 healthy Belgian adults, of whom 9 were CMV seropositive and 24 were CMV seronegative, were included in the cohort. CD4+ memory TCRbeta repertoires of a Belgian cohort with known cytomegalovirus serostatus were sequenced in order to replicate a published TCR-based CMV serostatus classifier.

Single viable CD3+CD4+CD8-CD45RO+ cells were sorted as memory CD4+ T cells on a FACSAria II. CMV serostatus was assessed using a Roche Elecsys assay, by which serum IgG against CMV pp150, pp28, p38 and p52 was detected. After thawing, total CD4+ T cells were enriched by positive selection with CD4 magnetic microbeads. The samples came from a separate study whose specific focus was interrogating the CD4+ T cell memory repertoire. Peripheral blood mononuclear cells were isolated and cryopreserved according to standard operating procedures, and serum was kept at -80 degrees C. CD3-PerCP (BW264/56), CD4-APC (RPA-T4), CD45RO-PE (UCHT1) and CD8-Pacific Orange (3B5) antibodies were used for staining, and non-viable cells were excluded with Sytox blue. The Quick-DNA Microprep Kit was used to extract genomic DNA from the sorted cells. Amplification of TCRbeta DNA was done with the immunoSEQ hsTCRbeta kit, following the protocol from the manufacturer. TCRbeta libraries were sequenced on an Illumina MiSeq instrument. The study's processing was this. After out-of-frame sequences were removed, under 2.5 million distinct TCRbeta sequences remained, averaging about 67,000 per individual. Each individual was scored by the count of around 160 previously reported CMV-associated TCRbeta sequences and the total productive distinct TCRbeta count. A beta-binomial model was reimplemented in Python, and random forests from scikit-learn, run with default parameters, were trained on data from the US cohort. Classifier performance on the Belgian cohort was reported as the median AUC with percentile confidence intervals calculated over 10,000 bootstrap iterations. As stored in TCRdb, this immuneACCESS dataset retains in-frame rearrangements with V and J assigned. A fraction of the clones does not appear; measured against another copy, unresolved V genes explain less than half of the discrepancy, and the remainder lacks a known reason. For V, J and clone size, that table is used; D and trimming come from the DNA. For this sample there are around 54,000 clones; around three quarters appear just once. Clones ranked in the top ten supply 2.6% of the sample.

What the study reported, not specific to this receptor: The original-framework classifier achieved a median bootstrapped AUC of almost 0.97 with a 95% CI of 0.76-1.00 on the Belgian cohort. Only CD4+CD45RO+ memory cells were sequenced, unlike the original study, which covered naive and memory CD4+ and CD8+ populations. Among the 150 to 200 previously reported CMV-associated TCRbeta sequences, roughly 68 showed up in the CD4+ memory repertoires, with each one found in between one and five individuals. The results were read as suggesting that the CMV-associated TCR signature is, for the most part, present in the CD4+ memory repertoire. CMV serostatus prediction reached a median bootstrapped AUC of 0.95 with the original framework and around 0.91 with a US-trained random forest.

In the case of this clone: Its antigen is still unknown. No clone much larger than this one lies a single base away; base qualities are absent.

The sample was memory CD4+ T cells from blood. This clonotype originated in an adult in good health and CMV-seropositive.

The nucleotide sequence reads as follows: TGTGCCAGCAGCAGTGTAGGACGGAACTATGGCTACACCTTC. This encodes CASSSVGRNYGYTF. The chain is assembled from TRBV7-9 and TRBJ1-2, with the D segment identity uncertain. Per the germline V gene (reference sequence), SEHNR is the CDR1 and FQNEAQ is the CDR2. V is pared back by 5 bases and J by 2 bases, with 12 bases lying between the germline termini. The CDR3 measures 14 amino acids from cysteine to phenylalanine. The CDR3 DNA has 42 bases and is translated from base 1.